This TCR beta chain was documented in a study of Ad26.COV2.S vaccination and SARS-CoV-2 variants. Study-wide findings and caveats: Analyses that measured TCR breadth and depth may have underestimated total T cell responses.

Worth noting for this clone: No antigen is known for it.

Germline values: CDR1 ENHRY, CDR2 SYGVKD. CDR3 length equals 15 residues. The J segment lost 7 bases and the V segment lost 2 bases, leaving 3 bases of the junction unmatched. The table came from immunoSEQ multiplex PCR; TCRdb's copy has only in-frame clones and leaves some out. The profile shows about 94,000 clones, roughly 84% of them singletons. The chain employs TRBV10-3 and TRBJ2-2; 11 bases agree with TRBD2. Sequencing used peripheral blood, obtained after recovery from COVID-19. This sequence originates from a human donor who had recovered from COVID-19. CDR3 nucleotide sequence: TGTGCCATCAGTGAGGGGACTAGCGGTGACGGGGAGCTGTTTTTT. Translation gives CAISEGTSGDGELFF.